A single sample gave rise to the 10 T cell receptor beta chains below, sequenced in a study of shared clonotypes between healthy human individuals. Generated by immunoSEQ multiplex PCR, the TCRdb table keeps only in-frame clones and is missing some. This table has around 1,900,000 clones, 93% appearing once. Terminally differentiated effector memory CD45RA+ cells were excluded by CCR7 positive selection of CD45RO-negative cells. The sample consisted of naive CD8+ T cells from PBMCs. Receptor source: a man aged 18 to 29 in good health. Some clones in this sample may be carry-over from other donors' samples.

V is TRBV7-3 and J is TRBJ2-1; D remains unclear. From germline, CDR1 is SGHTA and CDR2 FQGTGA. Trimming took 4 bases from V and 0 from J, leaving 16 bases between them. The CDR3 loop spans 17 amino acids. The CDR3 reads CASSYTPQRSSYNEQFF. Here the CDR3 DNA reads TGTGCCAGCAGCTACACCCCACAGAGGAGCTCCTACAATGAGCAGTTCTTC. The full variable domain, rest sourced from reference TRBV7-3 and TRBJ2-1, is GAGVSQTPSNKVTEKGKYVELRCDPISGHTALYWYRQSLGQGPEFLIYFQGTGAADDSGLPNDRFFAVRPEGSVSTLKIQRTERGDSAVYLCASSYTPQRSSYNEQFFGPGTRLTVL.

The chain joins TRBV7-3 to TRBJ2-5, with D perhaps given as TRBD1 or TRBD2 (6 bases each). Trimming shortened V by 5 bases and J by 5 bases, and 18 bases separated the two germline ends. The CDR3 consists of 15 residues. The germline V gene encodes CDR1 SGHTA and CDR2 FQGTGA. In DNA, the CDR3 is TGTGCCAGCAGCACTTCCGGGGGCCGTCTGGAGACCCAGTACTTC. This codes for CASSTSGGRLETQYF.

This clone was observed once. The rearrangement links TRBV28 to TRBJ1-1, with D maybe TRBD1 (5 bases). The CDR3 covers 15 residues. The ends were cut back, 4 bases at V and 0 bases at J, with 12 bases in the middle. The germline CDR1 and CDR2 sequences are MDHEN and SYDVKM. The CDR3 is CASSSRTIMNTEAFF. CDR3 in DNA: TGTGCCAGCAGTTCGAGGACAATCATGAACACTGAAGCTTTCTTT. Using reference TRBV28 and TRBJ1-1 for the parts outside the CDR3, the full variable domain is DVKVTQSSRYLVKRTGEKVFLECVQDMDHENMFWYRQDPGLGLRLIYFSYDVKMKEKGDIPEGYSVSREKKERFSLILESASTNQTSMYLCASSSRTIMNTEAFFGQGTRLTVV.

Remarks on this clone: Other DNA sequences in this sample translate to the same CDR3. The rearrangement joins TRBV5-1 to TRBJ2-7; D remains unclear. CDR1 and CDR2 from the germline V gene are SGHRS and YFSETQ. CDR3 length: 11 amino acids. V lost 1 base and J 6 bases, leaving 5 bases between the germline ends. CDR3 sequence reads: CASSLSVEQYF. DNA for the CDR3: TGCGCCAGCAGCTTGTCTGTCGAGCAGTACTTC.

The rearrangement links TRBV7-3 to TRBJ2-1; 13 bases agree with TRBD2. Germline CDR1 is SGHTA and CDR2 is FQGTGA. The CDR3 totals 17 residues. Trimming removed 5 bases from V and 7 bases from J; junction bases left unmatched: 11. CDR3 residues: CASSPSGLAGVRNEQFF. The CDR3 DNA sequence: TGTGCCAGCAGCCCATCCGGACTAGCGGGAGTAAGAAATGAGCAGTTCTTC.

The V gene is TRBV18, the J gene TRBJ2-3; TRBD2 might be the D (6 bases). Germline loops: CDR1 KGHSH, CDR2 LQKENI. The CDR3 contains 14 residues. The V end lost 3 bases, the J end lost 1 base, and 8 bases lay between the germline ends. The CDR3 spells CASSPERGTDTQYF. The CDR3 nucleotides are TGTGCCAGCTCACCCGAGCGGGGCACAGATACGCAGTATTTT.

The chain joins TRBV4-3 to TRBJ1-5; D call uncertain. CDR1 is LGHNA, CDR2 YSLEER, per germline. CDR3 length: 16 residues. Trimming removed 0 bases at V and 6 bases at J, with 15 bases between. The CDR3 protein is CASSQEWPALGQPQHF. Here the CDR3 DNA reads TGCGCCAGCAGCCAAGAATGGCCCGCCTTAGGTCAGCCCCAGCATTTT.

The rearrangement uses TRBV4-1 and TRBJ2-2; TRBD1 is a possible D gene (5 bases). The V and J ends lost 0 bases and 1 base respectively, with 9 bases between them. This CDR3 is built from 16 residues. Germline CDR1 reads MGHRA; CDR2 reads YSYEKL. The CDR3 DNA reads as TGCGCCAGCAGCCAAGAAGACGGACAGAACACCGGGGAGCTGTTTTTT. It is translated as CASSQEDGQNTGELFF.

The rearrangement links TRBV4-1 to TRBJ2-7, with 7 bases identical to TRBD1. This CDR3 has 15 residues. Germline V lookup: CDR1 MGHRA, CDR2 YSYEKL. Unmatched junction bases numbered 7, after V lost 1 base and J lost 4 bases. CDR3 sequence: CASSQVGTVEYEQYF. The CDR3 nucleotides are TGCGCCAGCAGCCAAGTGGGGACAGTTGAATACGAGCAGTACTTC.

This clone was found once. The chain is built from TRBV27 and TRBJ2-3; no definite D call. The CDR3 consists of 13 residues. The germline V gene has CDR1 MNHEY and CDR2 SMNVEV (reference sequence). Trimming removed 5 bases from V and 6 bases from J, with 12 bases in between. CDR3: CASSNSQRDTQYF. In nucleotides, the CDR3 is TGTGCCAGCAGTAACAGCCAACGGGATACGCAGTATTTT.